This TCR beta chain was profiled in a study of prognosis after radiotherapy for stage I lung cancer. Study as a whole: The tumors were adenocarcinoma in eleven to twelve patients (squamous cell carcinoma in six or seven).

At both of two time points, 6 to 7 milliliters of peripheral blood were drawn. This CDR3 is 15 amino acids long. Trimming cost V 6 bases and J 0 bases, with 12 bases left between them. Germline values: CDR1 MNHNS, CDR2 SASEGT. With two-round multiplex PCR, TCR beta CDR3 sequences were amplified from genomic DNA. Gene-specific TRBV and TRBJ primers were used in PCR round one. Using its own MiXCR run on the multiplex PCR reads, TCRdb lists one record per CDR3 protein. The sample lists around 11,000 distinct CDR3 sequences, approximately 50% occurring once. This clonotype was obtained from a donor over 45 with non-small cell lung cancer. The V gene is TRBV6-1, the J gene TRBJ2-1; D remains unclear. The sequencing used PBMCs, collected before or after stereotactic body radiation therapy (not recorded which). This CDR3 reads CASSPTVGSYNEQFF. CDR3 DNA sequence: TGTGCCAGCAGCCCCACTGTAGGCTCCTACAATGAGCAGTTCTTC.